This record covers a single TCR beta chain. Its antigen is still unknown. TCRdb's table, derived via immunoSEQ multiplex PCR, lists solely in-frame clones and lacks some. The table lists around 100,000 clones, about 90% of them singletons. The germline V gene encodes CDR1 SEHNR and CDR2 FQNEAQ (reference sequence). V lost 5 bases, J lost 0 bases, and 10 bases lay in between. The CDR3 is made up of 14 amino acids. This sample stems from a study of siplizumab effects on memory and regulatory T cells. Whole-study findings and limits: Only a minority of proliferating CD4+ or CD8+ clones had an assignable naive or memory phenotype, with roughly 75-96% lacking one. Alloreactive sequences traceable to unstimulated CD4+ memory cells declined significantly under siplizumab. Whether the proliferating Tregs (from siplizumab cultures) were suppressive was not confirmed.

The specimen was Tregs sorted from blood. The chain combines TRBV7-9 with TRBJ1-1; D is ambiguous. This receptor was identified in a human donor in good health. CDR3 in DNA: TGTGCCAGCAGCCCTTGGGGATTGAACACTGAAGCTTTCTTT. Its translation is CASSPWGLNTEAFF.